This TCR beta chain was identified during a study of T cells in localized non-small cell lung cancer. This clone was seen a few times. The antigen remains unidentified. Broader study findings: Sequencing was limited to one tumor region, leaving the possibility of heterogeneity open. Maximal T cell clonality occurred in uninvolved adjacent lung, with tumor ranking below it. Higher blood T cell density tracked longer overall survival. Median detection of top 100 tumor clones in adjacent lung was 57 clones.

From germline, CDR1 is LGHNA and CDR2 YNFKEQ. With 0 bases clipped from V and 6 bases from J, the junction kept 10 bases outside the gene matches. The CDR3 sequence is 17 residues long. The repertoire was sequenced with immunoSEQ multiplex PCR; TCRdb's copy has only in-frame clones and lacks some. In the table there are some 38,000 clones, approximately 90% of which are singletons. V usage is TRBV4-2 and J usage is TRBJ1-2; 10 bases agree with TRBD1. Sample: peripheral blood mononuclear cells, taken before any cancer treatment. The sequence derives from a male donor aged 60 or over with stage II lung adenocarcinoma. As DNA, the CDR3 is TGTGCCAGCAGCCAAGAAACCTCGGGACAGGGGATTGATGGCTACACCTTC. This codes for CASSQETSGQGIDGYTF.